This TCR beta chain is drawn from a study of cytomegalovirus exposure and HLA in healthy donors. Study-wide results and limits: A list of about 180 TCR beta chains associated with cytomegalovirus was given. A later analysis linked a missense variant in DCLRE1C to the trimming of TCR beta V and J genes. Common viral pathogens seemed, in a later analysis, to connect with several of the most significant clusters.

This clone has a handful of counts. Its antigen is still unknown. The PCR used 60 Vbeta and 13 Jbeta primers. Assay: immunoSEQ multiplex PCR; the TCRdb copy retains only in-frame clones and omits some. Among roughly 86,000 clones listed, 60% to 85% were seen once. V lost 4 bases to trimming and J lost 2 bases, with 8 bases between them. CDR1 is SQVTM and CDR2 is ANQGSEA in the germline V gene. This CDR3 contains 12 residues. Sequencing was carried out using PBMCs. The source of this sequence is a man between 50 and 59 years old in good health and CMV-seropositive. V and J are TRBV29-1 and TRBJ1-1; the D is unclear. CDR3 in amino acids: CSVGNRNTEAFF. Here the CDR3 DNA reads TGCAGCGTTGGCAACAGAAACACTGAAGCTTTCTTT. Full variable domain (outside the CDR3, taken from reference TRBV29-1 and TRBJ1-1): SAVISQKPSRDICQRGTSLTIQCQVDSQVTMMFWYRQQPGQSLTLIATANQGSEATYESGFVIDKFPISRPNLTFSTLTVSNMSPEDSSIYLCSVGNRNTEAFFGQGTRLTVV.